Following are 22 T cell receptor beta chains from one sample sequenced in a study of molecular identifiers for immune sequencing clone quantification. In TCRdb, the PCR reads were re-called with MiXCR into one record per CDR3 protein. The table has about half a million distinct CDR3 sequences, roughly 23% seen once. The sequencing input was naive CD8+ T cells from blood, with Jurkat cell RNA spiked in. Subset given: FACS-sorted CD8+CD4-CCR7+CD45RA+ naive T cells. These receptors originate from a human donor in good health. Some libraries in this study had Jurkat cell RNA spiked in.

The chain joins TRBV7-9 to TRBJ1-2; D may be TRBD1 (6 bases). CDR3 size: 21 residues. Germline V gene data show CDR1 as SEHNR and CDR2 as FQNEAQ (reference sequence). V lost 0 bases, J lost 2 bases, and 28 bases lay in between. CDR3 amino acids: CASSLAPYFVEEQGWNYGYTF. As DNA, the CDR3 is TGTGCCAGCAGCTTAGCCCCGTATTTTGTGGAGGAACAGGGATGGAACTATGGCTACACCTTC.

This clonotype was found many times. CDR3 in DNA: TGCGCCAGCAGCCAAGCCCTAGCGGGACCCACAGATACGCAGTATTTT. It encodes CASSQALAGPTDTQYF. The V gene is TRBV4-3, the J gene TRBJ2-3, with TRBD2 identical over 9 bases. Trimming cost V 1 base and J 2 bases; bases outside gene matches: 4. The CDR3 has 16 residues. CDR1 is LGHNA and CDR2 is YSLEER in the germline V gene.

With respect to this clonotype: Given a much more abundant clone one base away, this may be a read error. V gene TRBV5-1 combines with J gene TRBJ2-7; 14 nucleotides match TRBD2. V lost 4 bases to trimming and J lost 12 bases; unmatched junction nucleotides: 6. There are 13 residues in the CDR3. CDR1 is SGHRS and CDR2 is YFSETQ in the germline V gene. The CDR3 sequence: CASSLGLAGDRYF. The CDR3 nucleotides read TGCGCCAGCAGCCTGGGACTAGCGGGGGACCGGTACTTC. Based on the CDR3 plus reference TRBV5-1 and TRBJ2-7, the full variable domain is KAGVTQTPRYLIKTRGQQVTLSCSPISGHRSVSWYQQTPGQGLQFLFEYFSETQRNKGNFPGRFSGRQFSNSRSEMNVSTLELGDSALYLCASSLGLAGDRYFGPGTRLTVT.

This clonotype occurred a few times. This rearrangement joins TRBV7-9 to TRBJ2-2; D might be TRBD1 (6 bases). The CDR3 is 17 residues long. Trimming shortened V by 1 base and J by 0 bases, and 12 bases separated the two germline ends. Per germline, CDR1 SEHNR and CDR2 FQNEAQ (reference sequence). The CDR3 reads CASSLDWRTANTGELFF. CDR3 sequence (DNA): TGTGCCAGCAGCTTAGATTGGCGGACAGCGAACACCGGGGAGCTGTTTTTT.

The chain recombines TRBV4-3 with TRBJ1-1; D unclear. The CDR3 is made up of 17 amino acids. Germline V gene data show CDR1 as LGHNA and CDR2 as YSLEER. V lost 1 base and J lost 3, with 18 bases in between. CDR3: CASSQGGRLGEDTEAFF. CDR3 sequence (DNA): TGCGCCAGCAGCCAAGGGGGTCGGTTGGGAGAGGACACTGAAGCTTTCTTT.

This clonotype was seen at least ten times. The chain carries TRBV7-9 and TRBJ2-7; the match to TRBD1 covers 7 bases. The V and J ends lost 5 bases and 0 bases, in that order; junction bases with no gene match: 16. Germline lookup yields CDR1 SEHNR and CDR2 FQNEAQ (reference sequence). CDR3 length: 18 residues. The CDR3: CASSGPGQQLKSSYEQYF. The CDR3, as DNA: TGTGCCAGCAGCGGACCGGGACAGCAACTCAAAAGCTCCTACGAGCAGTACTTC.

This clonotype was picked up a small number of times. The chain has TRBV7-3 and TRBJ1-1; D not resolved. Germline V gene data show CDR1 as SGHTA and CDR2 as FQGTGA. The CDR3 is 14 amino acids. V was shortened by 5 bases and J by 4 bases, with 14 bases between the two germline ends. CDR3 protein: CASSQGSGGTEAFF. Written as DNA, the CDR3 is TGTGCCAGCAGCCAAGGCTCGGGCGGCACTGAAGCTTTCTTT.

This chain links TRBV30 with TRBJ2-7, with D unclear. Trimming shortened V by 1 base and J by 1 base, and 2 bases separated the two germline ends. CDR3 length equals 11 residues. Looked up from germline, CDR1 is GTSNPN and CDR2 is SVGIG (reference sequence). CDR3 sequence: CAWSESYEQYF. The CDR3 bases are TGTGCCTGGAGTGAATCCTACGAGCAGTACTTC. The entire variable domain, with the rest obtained from reference TRBV30 and TRBJ2-7, is as follows: SQTIHQWPATLVQPVGSPLSLECTVEGTSNPNLYWYRQAAGRGLQLLFYSVGIGQISSEVPQNLSASRPQDRQFILSSKKLLLSDSGFYLCAWSESYEQYFGPGTRLTVT.

To note about this clonotype: One end of the junction varies from germline; a read error may be responsible. The rearrangement uses TRBV5-1 and TRBJ1-6; D unresolved. Germline assignment: CDR1 SGHRS and CDR2 YFSETQ. This CDR3 contains 18 residues. The CDR3 region has the DNA TGCGCCAGCGGCTTGGCCCCCCGGGAGGGCTCCTATAATTCACCCCTCCACTTT. Translating gives CASGLAPREGSYNSPLHF. Variable domain in full (rest from reference TRBV5-1 and TRBJ1-6): KAGVTQTPRYLIKTRGQQVTLSCSPISGHRSVSWYQQTPGQGLQFLFEYFSETQRNKGNFPGRFSGRQFSNSRSEMNVSTLELGDSALYLCASGLAPREGSYNSPLHFGNGTRLTVT.

This clonotype was counted between two and nine times. Possible read error: a much larger clone is one base away. The chain carries TRBV5-1 and TRBJ2-5, with D perhaps matching TRBD1 (7 bases). CDR3 length: 19 residues. From germline, CDR1 is SGHRS and CDR2 YFSETQ. V was pared by 3 bases and J by 2 bases, with 26 bases between. The CDR3 here is CASSSPHESAGQFQETQYF. In nucleotides, the CDR3 is TGCGCCAGCAGCTCTCCCCATGAATCCGCGGGACAGTTTCAAGAGACCCAGTACTTC.

The V call is TRBV4-2, the J call TRBJ2-7, with D unclear. CDR1 LGHNA and CDR2 YNFKEQ come from the germline V gene. Trimming took 0 bases from V and 3 from J, leaving 6 bases between them. The CDR3 sequence is 13 residues long. CDR3 nucleotide sequence: TGTGCCAGCAGCCAAGAGCACAACTACGAGCAGTACTTC. Translating gives CASSQEHNYEQYF.

As concerns this clonotype: It may be a read error: a sequence one base away is much more abundant. Given the absence of the conserved phenylalanine or tryptophan at the CDR3 end, a read error is likely. This sequence joins TRBV3-1 and TRBJ1-1, with 10 bases matching TRBD1. Germline loops: CDR1 LGHDT, CDR2 YNNKEL (reference sequence). The CDR3 runs to 15 residues. Germline trimming cut 4 bases from V and 7 bases from J; bases unmatched to any gene: 9. In nucleotides, the CDR3 is TGTGCCAGCAGCCTCTCCGGGACAGGGGCCGTTGAAGCTTTCCTT. It encodes CASSLSGTGAVEAFL.

This chain uses TRBV2 with TRBJ2-5; unclear D gene. Germline values: CDR1 SNHLY, CDR2 FYNNEI. This CDR3 has 13 amino acids. Trimming left V 4 bases short and J 2 bases short, with 8 bases between. As DNA, the CDR3 is TGTGCCAGCAGTGCCCCCTCACAAGAGACCCAGTACTTC. This gives the protein CASSAPSQETQYF.

With regard to this clonotype: Since a much larger clone is just one base distant, this may be a read error. V usage is TRBV20-1 and J usage is TRBJ2-7, with D possibly being TRBD1 or TRBD2 (5 bases each). CDR3 length: 14 residues. Germline V lookup: CDR1 DFQATT, CDR2 SNEGSKA (reference sequence). V was cut by 1 base and J by 3 bases, with 13 bases left in between. CDR3 coding DNA: TGCAGTGCTAGAGGTCGAGGGGATCTCTACGAGCAGTACTTC. The encoded protein is CSARGRGDLYEQYF.

This clonotype has at least ten counts. The gene calls are TRBV13 and TRBJ2-2; possible D gene TRBD2, 6 bases. Germline CDR1 PRHDT, CDR2 FYEKMQ (reference sequence). The CDR3 extends over 12 amino acids. V lost 5 bases and J lost 7, with 8 bases in between. CDR3 residues: CASSASVGELFF. CDR3 nucleotide sequence: TGTGCCAGCAGCGCTAGCGTCGGGGAGCTGTTTTTT. Supplemented by reference TRBV13 and TRBJ2-2, the full variable domain reads AAGVIQSPRHLIKEKRETATLKCYPIPRHDTVYWYQQGPGQDPQFLISFYEKMQSDKGSIPDRFSAQQFSDYHSELNMSSLELGDSALYFCASSASVGELFFGEGSRLTVL.

On this clonotype: With a much larger clone just one base away, this may be a read error. The J gene is TRBJ2-7, the V gene TRBV4-2; the match to TRBD1 covers 7 bases. With 6 bases clipped from V and 4 bases from J, the junction kept 3 bases outside the gene matches. Germline lookup yields CDR1 LGHNA and CDR2 YNFKEQ. This CDR3 comprises 12 residues. The chain's CDR3 is CASRQGRYEQYF. CDR3 nucleotide sequence: TGTGCCAGCAGACAGGGGCGGTACGAGCAGTACTTC.

As to this clonotype: Its ends do not fully match the called genes, so a read error is possible. The chain joins TRBV28 to TRBJ1-4, with 7 positions matching TRBD1. The length of the CDR3 is 15 residues. Germline CDR1 is MDHEN and CDR2 is SYDVKM. CDR3 nucleotides: TGTGCCAGCAGTTCGCGACAGGGAGTTAATGAAAAACCGTTTTTT. Protein: CASSSRQGVNEKPFF.

This clonotype was recorded at least ten times. CDR3 DNA: TGCAGTGCTAGAGATCATCAGGGGATCTCCTACGAGCAGTACTTC. As protein: CSARDHQGISYEQYF. This chain connects TRBV20-1 to TRBJ2-7, with D possibly being TRBD1 (6 bases). Germline V gene data show CDR1 as DFQATT and CDR2 as SNEGSKA (reference sequence). V lost 0 bases and J 0 bases, leaving 12 bases between the germline ends. The CDR3 is 15 residues long.

This chain links TRBV3-1 with TRBJ2-4; 11 bases align to TRBD1. From germline, CDR1 is LGHDT and CDR2 YNNKEL (reference sequence). V lost 1 base, J lost 6 bases, and 5 bases stayed unmatched. The CDR3 covers 16 residues. CDR3 bases: TGTGCCAGCAGCCAAGCCCCGGGACAGGGGGTAAACATTCAGTACTTC. Its protein is CASSQAPGQGVNIQYF. Variable domain in full (rest from reference TRBV3-1 and TRBJ2-4): DTAVSQTPKYLVTQMGNDKSIKCEQNLGHDTMYWYKQDSKKFLKIMFSYNNKELIINETVPNRFSPKSPDKAHLNLHINSLELGDSAVYFCASSQAPGQGVNIQYFGAGTRLSVL.

About this clonotype itself: Germline is not matched at one junction end, which may reflect a read error. CDR3 loop: CASGLVGGQVYEQHF. The CDR3 DNA reads as TGTGCTAGTGGTTTGGTTGGGGGACAGGTTTACGAGCAGCACTTC. V is TRBV12-5 and J is TRBJ2-7; TRBD1 agrees at 8 bases. The CDR3 is 15 amino acids. Looked up from germline, CDR1 is LGHNT and CDR2 is FRNRAP.

This clonotype appeared many times. The genes are TRBV19 and TRBJ2-3; D gene ambiguous. The CDR3 contains 13 residues. Trimming took off 4 bases at V and 0 bases at J, with 5 bases between the two ends. Germline CDR1 reads LNHDA; CDR2 reads SQIVND (reference sequence). DNA of the CDR3: TGTGCCAGTAGTACCCACAGCACAGATACGCAGTATTTT. It specifies CASSTHSTDTQYF.

The chain joins TRBV20-1 to TRBJ2-7, with 7 bases lining up with TRBD1. V shed 5 bases and J 3 bases; nucleotides not matched to a gene: 10. Per germline, CDR1 DFQATT and CDR2 SNEGSKA (reference sequence). The CDR3 loop spans 14 amino acids. CDR3 DNA: TGCAGTGCTTGTTCCTCGGACAGGTACTACGAGCAGTACTTC. Translating it yields CSACSSDRYYEQYF.